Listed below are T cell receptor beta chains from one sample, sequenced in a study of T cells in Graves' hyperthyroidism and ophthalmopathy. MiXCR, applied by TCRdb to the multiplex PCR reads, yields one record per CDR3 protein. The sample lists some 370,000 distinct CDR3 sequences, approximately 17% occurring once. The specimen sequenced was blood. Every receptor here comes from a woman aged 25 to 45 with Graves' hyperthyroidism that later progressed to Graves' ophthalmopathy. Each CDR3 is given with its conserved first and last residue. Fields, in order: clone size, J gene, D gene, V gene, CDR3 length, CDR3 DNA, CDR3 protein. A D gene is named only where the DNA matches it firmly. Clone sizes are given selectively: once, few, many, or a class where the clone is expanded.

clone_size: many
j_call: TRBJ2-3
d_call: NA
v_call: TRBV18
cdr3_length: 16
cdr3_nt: TGTGCCAGCTCACCACCGATAACAGGGCCCCCAGATACGCAGTATTTT
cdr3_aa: CASSPPITGPPDTQYF

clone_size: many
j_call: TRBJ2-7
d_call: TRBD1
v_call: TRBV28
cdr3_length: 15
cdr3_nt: TGTGCCAGCAGTTCCCACGGACAGGCTACCTACGAGCAGTACTTC
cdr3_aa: CASSSHGQATYEQYF

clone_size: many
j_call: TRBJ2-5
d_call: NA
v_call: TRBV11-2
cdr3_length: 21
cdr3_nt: TGTGCCAGCAGCTTAGATGCGTGGGGGAATTTTAATGTAACGCGAGAAGAGACCCAGTACTTC
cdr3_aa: CASSLDAWGNFNVTREETQYF

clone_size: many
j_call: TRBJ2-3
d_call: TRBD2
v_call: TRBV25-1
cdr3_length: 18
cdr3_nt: TGTGCCAGCAGTGAATGGTTCGGGCTAGCGGGAGAGGGAGATACGCAGTATTTT
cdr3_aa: CASSEWFGLAGEGDTQYF

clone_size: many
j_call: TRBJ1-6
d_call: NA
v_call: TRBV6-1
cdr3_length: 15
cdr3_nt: TGTGCCAGCAGTGATCTGGGGGACTTTAATTCACCCCTCCACTTT
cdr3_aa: CASSDLGDFNSPLHF

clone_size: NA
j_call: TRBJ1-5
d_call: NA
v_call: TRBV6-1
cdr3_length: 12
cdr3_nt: TGTGCGACAAGCCAGGTTAATCAGCCCCAGCATTTT
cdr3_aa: CATSQVNQPQHF

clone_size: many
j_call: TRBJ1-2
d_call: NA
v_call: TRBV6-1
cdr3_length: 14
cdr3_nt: TGTGCCAGCAGCAAGTCGACACAACACTATGGCTACACCTTC
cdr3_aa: CASSKSTQHYGYTF

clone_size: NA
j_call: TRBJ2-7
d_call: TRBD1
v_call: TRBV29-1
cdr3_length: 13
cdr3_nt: TGCAGCGTTAGAAGGACAGGGGGCTACGAGCAGTACTTC
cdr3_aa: CSVRRTGGYEQYF

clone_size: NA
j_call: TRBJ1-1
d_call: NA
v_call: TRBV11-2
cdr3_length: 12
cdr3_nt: TGTGCCAGCAGCTTAGTGCGGCAAGAAGCTTTCTTT
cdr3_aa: CASSLVRQEAFF

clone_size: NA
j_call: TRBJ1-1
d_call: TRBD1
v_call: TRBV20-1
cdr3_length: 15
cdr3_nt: TGCAGTGCTAGGACCCGGACAGGGCGCGGGCAAGGAGCTTTCTTT
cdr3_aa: CSARTRTGRGQGAFF

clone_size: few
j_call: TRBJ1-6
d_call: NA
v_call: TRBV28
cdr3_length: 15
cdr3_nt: TGTGCCAGCAGCCGTTACAGCGAGTATAATTCACCCCTCCACTTT
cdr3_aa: CASSRYSEYNSPLHF

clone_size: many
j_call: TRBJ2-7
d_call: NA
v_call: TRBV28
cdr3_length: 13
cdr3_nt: TGTGCCAGCAGTTTAGCGGTTATCTACGAGCAGTACTTC
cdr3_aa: CASSLAVIYEQYF

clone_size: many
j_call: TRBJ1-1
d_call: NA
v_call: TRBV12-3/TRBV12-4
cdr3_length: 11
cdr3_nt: TGTGCCAGCAGTAACAGGGTTTTGGCTTTCTTT
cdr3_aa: CASSNRVLAFF

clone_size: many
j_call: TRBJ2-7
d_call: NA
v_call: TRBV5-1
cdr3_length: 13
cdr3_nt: TGCGCCAGCAGCTTGGAGACTACCTACGAGCAGTACTTC
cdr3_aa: CASSLETTYEQYF

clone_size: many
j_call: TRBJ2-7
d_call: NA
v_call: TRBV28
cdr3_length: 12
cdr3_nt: TGTGCCAGCAGTTTATTGGAGTACGAGCAGTACTTC
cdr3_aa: CASSLLEYEQYF

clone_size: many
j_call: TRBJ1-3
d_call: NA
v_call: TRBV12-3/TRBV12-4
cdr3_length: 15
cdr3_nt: TGTGCCAGCAGCCTCCCGACGAGCTCTGGAAACACCATATATTTT
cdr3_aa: CASSLPTSSGNTIYF

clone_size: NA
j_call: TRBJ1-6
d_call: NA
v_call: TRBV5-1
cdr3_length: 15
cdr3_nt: TGCGCCAGCAGCCCCAGCCCGGGGGGGAATTCACCCCTCCACTTT
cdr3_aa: CASSPSPGGNSPLHF

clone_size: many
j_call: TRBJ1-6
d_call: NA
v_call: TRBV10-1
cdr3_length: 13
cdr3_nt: TGCGCCAGCAGTGAGGAGGGGAATTCACCCCTCCACTTT
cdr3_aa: CASSEEGNSPLHF

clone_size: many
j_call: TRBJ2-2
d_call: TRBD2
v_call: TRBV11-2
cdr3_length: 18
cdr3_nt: TGTGCCAGCAGCCTAGCCCGGGGGGGCCCCACGAACACCGGGGAGCTGTTTTTT
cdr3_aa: CASSLARGGPTNTGELFF

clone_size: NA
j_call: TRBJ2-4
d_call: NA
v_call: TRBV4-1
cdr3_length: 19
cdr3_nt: TGCGCCAGCAGCCAAGATAAGGGGAGCCCGCTACTAGCCAAAAACATTCAGTACTTC
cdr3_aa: CASSQDKGSPLLAKNIQYF

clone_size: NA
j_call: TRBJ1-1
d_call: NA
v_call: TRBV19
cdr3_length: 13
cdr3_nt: TGTGCCAGTACCTCCCTGGGAGGGACTGAAGCTTTCTTT
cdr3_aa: CASTSLGGTEAFF

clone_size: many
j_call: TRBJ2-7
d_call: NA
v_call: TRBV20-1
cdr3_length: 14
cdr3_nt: TGCAGTGCTAGAGACACCTCAAGACTCTACGAGCAGTACTTC
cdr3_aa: CSARDTSRLYEQYF

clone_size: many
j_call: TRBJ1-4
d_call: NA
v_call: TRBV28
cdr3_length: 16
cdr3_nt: TGTGCCAGCAGTTTAGAAGGACATTCAACTAATGAAAAACTGTTTTTT
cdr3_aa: CASSLEGHSTNEKLFF

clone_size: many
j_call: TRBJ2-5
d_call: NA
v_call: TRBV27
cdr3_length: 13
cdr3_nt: TGTGCCAGCAGTTTATCTTTCCAAGAGACCCAGTACTTC
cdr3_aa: CASSLSFQETQYF

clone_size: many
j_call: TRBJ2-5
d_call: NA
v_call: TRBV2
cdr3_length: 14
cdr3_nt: TGTGCCAGCGAGAGTACCGGGCTACAAGAGACCCAGTACTTC
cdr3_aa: CASESTGLQETQYF

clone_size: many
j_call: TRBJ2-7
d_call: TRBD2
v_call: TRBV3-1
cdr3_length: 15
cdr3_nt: TGTGCCAGCAGCCTTCGACTAGCGGGAGCCCACGAGCAGTACTTC
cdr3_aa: CASSLRLAGAHEQYF

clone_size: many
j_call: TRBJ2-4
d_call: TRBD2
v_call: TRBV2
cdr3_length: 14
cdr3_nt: TGTGCCAGCAGTGGGACTAGCCCCAGAAACATTCAGTACTTC
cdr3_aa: CASSGTSPRNIQYF

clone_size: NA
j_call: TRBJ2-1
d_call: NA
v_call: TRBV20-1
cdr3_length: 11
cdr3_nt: TGCAGTGGGGAGGTATACAATGAGCAGTTCTTC
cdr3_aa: CSGEVYNEQFF